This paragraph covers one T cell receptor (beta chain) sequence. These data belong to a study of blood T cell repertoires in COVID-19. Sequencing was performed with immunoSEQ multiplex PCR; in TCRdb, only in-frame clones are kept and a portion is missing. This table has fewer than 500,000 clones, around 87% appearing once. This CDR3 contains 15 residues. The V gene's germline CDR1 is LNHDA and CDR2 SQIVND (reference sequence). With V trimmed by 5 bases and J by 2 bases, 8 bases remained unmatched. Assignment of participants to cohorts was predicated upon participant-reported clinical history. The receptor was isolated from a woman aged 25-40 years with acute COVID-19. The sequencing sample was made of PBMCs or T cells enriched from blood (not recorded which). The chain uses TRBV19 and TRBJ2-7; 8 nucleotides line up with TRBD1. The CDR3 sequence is CASSPRDRPTYEQYF. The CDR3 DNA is TGTGCCAGTAGTCCTCGGGACAGGCCTACCTACGAGCAGTACTTC.